Following are 18 T cell receptor beta chains from one sample sequenced in a study of T cells in Graves' hyperthyroidism and ophthalmopathy. RNA transcripts yielded amplified TCR beta CDR3 regions. First-round RT-PCR of the TCR CDR3 relied on the HTBI primer set. TCRdb passed the multiplex PCR reads through MiXCR, listing each CDR3 protein once. Found here are about 500,000 distinct CDR3 sequences, about 15% of them singletons; the top ten hold around 28%. The sample was blood. Receptor source: a woman aged 25 to 45 with Graves' ophthalmopathy.

This chain connects TRBV7-2 to TRBJ2-2; TRBD1 agrees at 8 bases. J was trimmed by 2 bases and V by 5 bases; bases with no gene match: 7. The CDR3 runs to 16 residues. Germline V gene lookup returns CDR1 SGHTA and CDR2 FQGNSA. CDR3 coding DNA: TGTGCCAGCAGCCCGGTCAGGGGGCGAAACACCGGGGAGCTGTTTTTT. It translates to CASSPVRGRNTGELFF.

This clonotype has at least ten counts. The V call is TRBV6-2 or TRBV6-3, the J call TRBJ2-5; TRBD1 agrees at 9 bases. Germline CDR1 and CDR2: MNHEY and SVGEGT. Unmatched junction bases numbered 11, after V lost 6 bases and J lost 3 bases. The CDR3 loop spans 16 amino acids. CDR3 sequence (DNA): TGTGCCAGCAGCCCCATACCGGGACAGGGAAAAGAGACCCAGTACTTC. Translation: CASSPIPGQGKETQYF.

A remark on this clonotype: At one end the junction does not follow the germline gene, possibly because of a read error. CDR3 in DNA: TGTGCTAGCAGCTTAGGCGAGCAGGGGGCCTACGAGCAGTACTTC. It specifies CASSLGEQGAYEQYF. The J gene is TRBJ2-7, the V gene TRBV7-7, with 7 positions matching TRBD1. Germline loops: CDR1 SSHAT, CDR2 FNYEAQ (reference sequence). The CDR3 covers 15 residues.

This clonotype has just a few counts. The chain employs TRBV25-1 and TRBJ2-7; possibly TRBD1 for D (5 bases). The CDR3 is 14 residues long. In germline, CDR1 is MGHDK, CDR2 SYGVNS. The V gene lost 3 bases and the J gene lost 0 bases, with 9 bases spanning the gap. The CDR3 bases are TGTGCCAGCAGTGACAGGGCGAGCTCCTACGAGCAGTACTTC. Protein: CASSDRASSYEQYF.

The rearrangement joins TRBV6-1 to TRBJ1-1; 7 positions match TRBD1. The CDR3 is 14 amino acids. V was pared by 6 bases and J by 4 bases, with 8 bases of the junction left unmatched. Germline CDR1 and CDR2: MNHNS and SASEGT. CDR3 coding DNA: TGTGCCAGCAGGGCCGGACAGGCGGGCACTGAAGCTTTCTTT. This sequence encodes CASRAGQAGTEAFF.

This clonotype turned up a few times. The chain links TRBV4-1 to TRBJ1-5; D remains ambiguous. Trimming shortened V by 0 bases and J by 2 bases, and 11 bases separated the two germline ends. Looked up from germline, CDR1 is MGHRA and CDR2 is YSYEKL. CDR3 length: 16 residues. The CDR3 DNA sequence: TGCGCCAGCAGCCAAGATGGAGGTTTTGGCAATCAGCCCCAGCATTTT. It is translated as CASSQDGGFGNQPQHF.

The J gene is TRBJ1-5, the V gene TRBV7-9, with D perhaps TRBD1 (6 bases). Germline CDR1 reads SEHNR; CDR2 reads FQNEAQ (reference sequence). The V gene lost 11 bases and the J gene lost 1 base, with 15 bases spanning the gap. This CDR3 spans 14 amino acids. DNA of the CDR3: TGTGCCGCCAGCCCAGGGGTGAGCAATCAGCCCCAGCATTTT. Its protein product is CAASPGVSNQPQHF.

This clonotype has ten or more counts. This sequence joins TRBV12-3 or TRBV12-4 and TRBJ2-7; the D call may be TRBD1 or TRBD2 (5 bases each). The length of the CDR3 is 19 residues. V gave up 0 bases and J gave up 3 bases, with 24 bases separating them. CDR3 coding DNA: TGTGCCAGCAGTTTAGCTTTTCAGGTCCGGGGCGAAGATCTCTACGAGCAGTACTTC. This encodes CASSLAFQVRGEDLYEQYF.

The chain links TRBV20-1 to TRBJ2-1, with D perhaps TRBD1 or TRBD2 (6 bases each). V lost 1 base and J lost 10, with 14 bases in between. Germline V gene sequence: CDR1 DFQATT, CDR2 SNEGSKA (reference sequence). There are 13 residues in the CDR3. CDR3 region: CSARVGGPQEQFF. The CDR3 bases are TGCAGTGCTAGAGTAGGGGGGCCGCAGGAGCAGTTCTTC.

The table lists this clonotype with many counts. This chain links TRBV7-2 with TRBJ2-5, with TRBD1 matching 10 bases. This CDR3 has 15 amino acids. After removal of 1 base from V and 5 bases from J, the junction contained 4 bases not matched to a gene. Looked up from germline, CDR1 is SGHTA and CDR2 is FQGNSA. Written as DNA, the CDR3 is TGTGCCAGCAGCTTAGGGACAGGGGGTTTGGAGACCCAGTACTTC. Protein: CASSLGTGGLETQYF.

There are many counts of this clonotype. V is TRBV6-1 and J is TRBJ2-7, with 11 bases lining up with TRBD2. Trimming removed 3 bases from V and 1 base from J; junction bases left unmatched: 5. CDR1 and CDR2 (germline): MNHNS, SASEGT. The CDR3 is 16 residues long. The CDR3 loop is CASSDGLAGLSYEQYF. The CDR3 DNA sequence: TGTGCCAGCAGTGACGGACTAGCGGGCTTGTCCTACGAGCAGTACTTC.

This clonotype was observed many times. The chain has TRBV29-1 and TRBJ2-1; D is undetermined. CDR1 and CDR2 (germline): SQVTM, ANQGSEA. Trimming left V 4 bases short and J 10 bases short, with 20 bases between. There are 14 residues in the CDR3. The chain's CDR3 is CSVGVRLKGPEQFF. Here the CDR3 DNA reads TGCAGCGTTGGTGTCAGGTTAAAGGGTCCGGAGCAGTTCTTC.

The chain couples TRBV19 to TRBJ2-2; 7 bases agree with TRBD1. The CDR3 spans 14 residues. V shed 7 bases and J 4 bases; nucleotides not matched to a gene: 6. The V gene's germline CDR1 is LNHDA and CDR2 SQIVND (reference sequence). The CDR3 nucleotides are TGTGCCAGTATCGGGACAGTCCCCACCGGGGAGCTGTTTTTT. Its translation: CASIGTVPTGELFF. Based on the CDR3 plus reference TRBV19 and TRBJ2-2, the full variable domain is DGGITQSPKYLFRKEGQNVTLSCEQNLNHDAMYWYRQDPGQGLRLIYYSQIVNDFQKGDIAEGYSVSREKKESFPLTVTSAQKNPTAFYLCASIGTVPTGELFFGEGSRLTVL.

This clonotype was recorded at least ten times. V gene TRBV2 combines with J gene TRBJ2-2; D may match TRBD1 or TRBD2 (5 bases each). Germline V gene lookup returns CDR1 SNHLY and CDR2 FYNNEI. The ends were cut back, 10 bases at V and 4 bases at J, with 19 bases in the middle. The CDR3 has 15 amino acids. The CDR3 bases are TGTGCCATCCCCAGAGGGGCAGACTTCACCGGGGAGCTGTTTTTT. Its translation is CAIPRGADFTGELFF.

This clonotype has only a few counts. This chain uses TRBV14 with TRBJ2-2, with 9 bases identical to TRBD1. This CDR3 has 15 residues. The V gene's germline CDR1 is SGHDN and CDR2 FVKESK. V was pared by 6 bases and J by 6 bases, with 8 bases of the junction left unmatched. The CDR3 nucleotides read TGTGCCAGCAGGCGGACAGGGGACTGGGCCGGGGAGCTGTTTTTT. Translating it yields CASRRTGDWAGELFF.

This clonotype was seen a handful of times. This chain connects TRBV13 to TRBJ2-3; 7 bases align to TRBD2. This CDR3 region has 16 residues. The germline V gene encodes CDR1 PRHDT and CDR2 FYEKMQ (reference sequence). V shed 0 bases, J shed 2 bases, and the junction held 5 bases outside the gene matches. The CDR3 bases are TGTGCCAGCAGCTTAGGCGGGACTACTTTCACAGATACGCAGTATTTT. It yields the protein CASSLGGTTFTDTQYF.

CDR3 nucleotide sequence: TGTGCCAGCAGCGTAGAGTTTCGACAGGTGACCTACAATGAGCAGTTCTTC. It yields the protein CASSVEFRQVTYNEQFF. V usage is TRBV9 and J usage is TRBJ2-1, with D perhaps TRBD1 (6 bases). Germline-derived CDR1 and CDR2 are SGDLS and YYNGEE. The CDR3 covers 17 residues. Trimming took off 0 bases at V and 2 bases at J, with 15 bases between the two ends.

The sample holds many counts of this clonotype. The chain links TRBV20-1 to TRBJ2-7; D not certain. The germline V gene encodes CDR1 DFQATT and CDR2 SNEGSKA (reference sequence). Trimming left V 3 bases short and J 3 bases short, with 6 bases between. The CDR3 extends over 11 amino acids. As DNA, the CDR3 is TGCAGTGCTAGGTACGACTACGAGCAGTACTTC. It is translated as CSARYDYEQYF.